Below, 16 T cell receptor beta chains from the same sample are listed, as sequenced in a study of tumor-infiltrating lymphocytes in primary liver carcinoma. Extraction also yielded germline DNA, while blood RNA was obtained from unsorted whole blood. A primer in the constant region served to generate TCR beta cDNA from 500 ng of total RNA. What produced the TCR beta libraries was three nested multiplex PCR rounds using slightly modified ARM-PCR. Both of the initial two PCR rounds ran for nine to eleven cycles and employed TRBV1-TRBV30 forward primers alongside a C-beta reverse primer. TCRdb reanalysed the multiplex PCR reads using MiXCR and keeps one entry per CDR3 protein. The table includes about 310,000 distinct CDR3 sequences, 50% to 75% detected once. Sequencing was carried out using peripheral blood. The source of these receptors is a woman aged 30 to 39 with primary liver carcinoma and hepatitis B virus infection.

The CDR3 nucleotides are TGTGCCAGCAGTTTATCGAACAGCGGGGACCAAGAGACCCAGTACTTC. Protein sequence: CASSLSNSGDQETQYF. The genes are TRBV28 and TRBJ2-5, with 7 bases aligning to TRBD2. After removal of 1 base from V and 0 bases from J, the junction contained 5 bases not matched to a gene. The CDR3 runs 16 residues. Germline V CDR1 and CDR2: MDHEN, SYDVKM.

Concerning this clonotype: Germline and junction disagree at one end, which may indicate a read error. V and J are TRBV7-9 and TRBJ2-3; 7 positions match TRBD1. Germline assignment: CDR1 SEHNR and CDR2 FQNEAQ (reference sequence). The CDR3 totals 16 residues. The CDR3 DNA follows: TGTGCCAGCAGTCCCAGACTGACAGGGAGCACAGATGCGCAGTATTTT. It yields the protein CASSPRLTGSTDAQYF.

This clonotype has just a few counts. Its ends do not fully match the called genes, so a read error is possible. This chain links TRBV29-1 with TRBJ2-3; D is uncertain. This CDR3 is built from 14 residues. Germline CDR1 is SQVTM and CDR2 is ANQGSEA. CDR3 region: CSAGAASGTDTHYF. CDR3 coding DNA: TGCAGCGCCGGAGCAGCGTCGGGCACAGATACGCACTATTTT.

Regarding this clonotype: A read error is possible here, since a much larger clone lies one base away. No conserved phenylalanine or tryptophan ends this CDR3, so it is likely a read error. The chain's CDR3 is CASRLGLAGDEQYI. The CDR3 DNA reads TGTGCCAGCAGACTTGGACTAGCGGGAGACGAGCAGTACATC. This sequence joins TRBV6-1 and TRBJ2-7; 13 bases are shared with TRBD2. With V trimmed by 6 bases and J by 5 bases, 4 bases remained unmatched. Germline CDR1 reads MNHNS; CDR2 reads SASEGT. This CDR3 region has 14 residues.

This chain uses TRBV13 with TRBJ2-1; possibly TRBD1 for D (5 bases). Looked up from germline, CDR1 is PRHDT and CDR2 is FYEKMQ (reference sequence). The V end was cut by 10 bases, the J end by 9 bases, with 16 bases between. The CDR3 is 12 residues long. The CDR3 region has the DNA TGTGCCAACAGGAAAGGATATGGTGAGCAGTTCTTC. This sequence encodes CANRKGYGEQFF.

As to this clonotype: At one end, the junction sequence differs from germline, possibly due to a read error. The chain employs TRBV11-1 and TRBJ2-4, with 11 bases fitting TRBD1. Per germline, CDR1 SGHAT and CDR2 FQDESV (reference sequence). This CDR3 is 17 amino acids long. The CDR3 region has the DNA TGTGCCAGCAGCCGTTCCGGGACAGGGGGAGCCAAAAACATTCAGCGCTTC. It translates to CASSRSGTGGAKNIQRF.

This sequence joins TRBV29-1 and TRBJ2-1; 14 positions match TRBD2. V dropped 6 bases and J dropped 0; count of bases not matched to a gene: 4. CDR3 length: 16 amino acids. CDR1 is SQVTM and CDR2 is ANQGSEA in the germline V gene. The CDR3 loop reads CSVRTSGRSSYNEQFF. CDR3 DNA sequence: TGCAGCGTCCGGACTAGCGGGAGGAGCTCCTACAATGAGCAGTTCTTC.

On this clonotype itself: At one end the junction does not follow the germline gene, possibly because of a read error. CDR3 sequence reads: CASSSGWDSPYEEYF. The CDR3 nucleotides are TGTGCCAGCAGCTCCGGGTGGGACAGTCCCTACGAGGAGTACTTC. The V and J genes are TRBV11-2 and TRBJ2-7; 7 bases fit TRBD1. Germline V lookup: CDR1 SGHAT, CDR2 FQNNGV. The CDR3 has 15 residues.

This clonotype was observed at least ten times. This chain's CDR3 is CSVRQGTNQPQHF. CDR3 DNA: TGCAGCGTTCGACAGGGGACGAATCAGCCCCAGCATTTT. The chain combines TRBV29-1 with TRBJ1-5; TRBD1 matches at 8 bases. The germline gives CDR1 SQVTM, CDR2 ANQGSEA. Germline trimming cut 5 bases from V and 4 bases from J; bases unmatched to any gene: 4. The CDR3 sequence is 13 residues long.

Concerning this clonotype itself: A clone one base away is much larger, so this may be a read error. The J gene is TRBJ2-2, the V gene TRBV6-2 or TRBV6-3, with D perhaps matching TRBD2 (6 bases). The CDR3 contains 15 residues. The germline gives CDR1 MNHEY, CDR2 SVGEGT. The CDR3 DNA reads TGTGCCAGCAGTTACTCACAGGCGGGGACCGGGGAGCTGTCTTTT. Its translation: CASSYSQAGTGELSF.

The V and J genes are TRBV11-3 and TRBJ2-2; D uncertain. V shed 10 bases and J shed 2 bases, with 20 bases lying between them. CDR1 is SGHNT, CDR2 YENEEA, per germline. The CDR3 has 16 amino acids. The DNA of the CDR3 is TGTGCCAATAGCTTAGTTCTTGGTATTAACACCGGGGAGCTGTTTTTT. Its translation: CANSLVLGINTGELFF.

This chain connects TRBV30 to TRBJ1-5, with 7 bases aligning to TRBD1. The CDR3 extends over 14 amino acids. Germline V gives CDR1 GTSNPN, CDR2 SVGIG (reference sequence). The trim removed 6 bases at V and 5 bases at J, leaving 10 bases unmatched. The CDR3 coding sequence is TGTGCCTGTTCAGTGGGGGACAGATATCAGCCCCAGCATTTT. Translated: CACSVGDRYQPQHF.

CDR3 nucleotide sequence: TGTGCCAGCAGCCGAAATCTAACGGGAGCTACGCAGTATTTT. Translating gives CASSRNLTGATQYF. The chain is built from TRBV13 and TRBJ2-3; the D gene is possibly TRBD2 (6 bases). There are 14 residues in the CDR3. Germline loops: CDR1 PRHDT, CDR2 FYEKMQ (reference sequence). Trimming took 5 bases from V and 8 from J, leaving 17 bases between them.

Note on this clonotype: Since the CDR3 does not end with the conserved phenylalanine or tryptophan, this likely comes from a read error. The chain recombines TRBV11-2 with TRBJ2-6; either TRBD1 or TRBD2 may fit D (5 bases each). The CDR3 spans 15 residues. V gave up 8 bases and J gave up 1 base, with 12 bases separating them. Germline V gene lookup returns CDR1 SGHAT and CDR2 FQNNGV. The CDR3 region is CASAGTGSGANVLTY. In DNA, the CDR3 is TGTGCCAGCGCCGGGACCGGTTCTGGGGCCAACGTCCTGACTTAC.

In regard to this clonotype: At one of its ends the junction is not consistent with the germline gene, which may arise from a read error. This chain connects TRBV7-9 to TRBJ2-3, with TRBD2 matching 11 bases. The germline gives CDR1 SEHNR, CDR2 FQNEAQ (reference sequence). The CDR3 loop spans 17 amino acids. CDR3 protein: CANSGTTSGSRKNTQYF. The CDR3 region has the DNA TGTGCCAACAGCGGCACTACTAGCGGGAGTAGAAAAAATACGCAGTATTTT.

The genes are TRBV5-4 and TRBJ2-2; TRBD1 matches 7 bases. Germline CDR1 and CDR2: SGHNT and YYREEE (reference sequence). J gave up 1 base and V 7 bases, and 4 bases lay outside the gene matches. CDR3 length equals 14 residues. In DNA, the CDR3 is TGTGCCAGCCGGGACAGAGTGAACACCGGGGAGCTGTTTTTT. Translated, it gives CASRDRVNTGELFF.